This passage covers 21 T cell receptor beta chains from one sample sequenced in a study of post-analysis software for immune sequencing data. Whole-study results and caveats: With TRBV5-6, TRBV5-1 and TRBV20-1 included, roughly five TRBV segments were more frequent in patients than in controls.

Incorporated into the TCR beta cDNA libraries were unique molecular identifiers, which served to reduce PCR and sequencing biases. One entry per CDR3 protein results from TCRdb running MiXCR on the PCR reads. Altogether roughly 730,000 distinct CDR3 sequences are present, approximately 30% being singletons, with the ten largest covering approximately 0.55%. No antigens are known for them. Sequenced sample: blood. These receptors all come from a girl between 5 and 17 years old with multiple sclerosis.

This clonotype appeared a few times. The chain recombines TRBV28 with TRBJ2-7, with D possibly TRBD2 on 6 matching bases. CDR1 and CDR2 (germline): MDHEN, SYDVKM. The CDR3 has 16 residues. V was pared by 2 bases and J by 0 bases, with 14 bases between. The CDR3 protein is CASSLPHRGNSYEQYF. CDR3 DNA: TGTGCCAGCAGTTTACCTCATCGGGGGAACTCCTACGAGCAGTACTTC.

In its sample, this clonotype was seen many times. The rearrangement links TRBV11-1 to TRBJ2-1; weak D call: TRBD2 (6 bases). Between the trimmed V and J ends, which lost 3 bases and 1 base, there was a span of 10 bases. Germline assignment: CDR1 SGHAT and CDR2 FQDESV (reference sequence). The CDR3 consists of 15 residues. CDR3 nucleotide sequence: TGTGCCAGCAGCTTTGGAGGGAGTTCCTACAATGAGCAGTTCTTC. Translating it yields CASSFGGSSYNEQFF.

The chain recombines TRBV25-1 with TRBJ2-7; 10 bases fit TRBD1. The DNA end is a closer match to TRBJ2-5, so the J assignment may be wrong. The CDR3 has 15 residues. Germline V gene sequence: CDR1 MGHDK, CDR2 SYGVNS. The CDR3 sequence is CASSEFGTGVGTQYF. The CDR3 DNA follows: TGTGCCAGCAGTGAATTTGGGACAGGGGTAGGGACCCAGTACTTC.

This clonotype was picked up a small number of times. The rearrangement links TRBV29-1 to TRBJ2-4; the match to TRBD2 covers 11 bases. The last part of the DNA fits TRBJ2-7 better; the J call may be wrong. Germline loops: CDR1 SQVTM, CDR2 ANQGSEA. This CDR3 contains 14 residues. CDR3 sequence reads: CSFRRGLAAHEQYF. The CDR3 region has the DNA TGCAGCTTCCGCAGGGGACTAGCGGCTCACGAGCAGTACTTC.

This clonotype was detected only a few times. The junction does not match germline at one end; this may be a read error. This chain uses TRBV5-1 with TRBJ1-1; D gene ambiguous. Looked up from germline, CDR1 is SGHRS and CDR2 is YFSETQ. The length of the CDR3 is 14 residues. CDR3 DNA sequence: TGCGCCAGCAACTTGGCCGGAAGGAACACTGAAGCTTTCTTT. Protein: CASNLAGRNTEAFF.

The J gene is TRBJ2-5, the V gene TRBV7-2; no firm D call. Germline lookup yields CDR1 SGHTA and CDR2 FQGNSA. V lost 1 base and J lost 2, with 8 bases in between. This CDR3 contains 14 residues. The CDR3 sequence is CASSLDGSQETQYF. The CDR3 nucleotides are TGTGCCAGCAGCTTAGACGGCAGTCAAGAGACCCAGTACTTC. The full variable domain, its missing parts supplied by reference TRBV7-2 and TRBJ2-5, is GAGVSQSPSNKVTEKGKDVELRCDPISGHTALYWYRQSLGQGLEFLIYFQGNSAPDKSGLPSDRFSAERTGGSVSTLTIQRTQQEDSAVYLCASSLDGSQETQYFGPGTRLLVL.

There are a few counts of this clonotype. This sequence joins TRBV10-1 and TRBJ2-2, with 8 bases matching TRBD2. The CDR3 is made up of 14 amino acids. With 3 bases clipped from V and 6 bases from J, the junction kept 3 bases outside the gene matches. Germline V gene sequence: CDR1 WNHNN, CDR2 SYGVQD (reference sequence). The CDR3 sequence is CASSESGGPGELFF. CDR3 nucleotide sequence: TGCGCCAGCAGTGAATCGGGAGGGCCCGGGGAGCTGTTTTTT.

V is TRBV14 and J is TRBJ1-6, with no clear D. Deletions cut 2 bases from V and 9 bases from J, with 5 bases between. Germline V CDR1 and CDR2: SGHDN, FVKESK. CDR3 length: 12 residues. The CDR3 region is CASSQTTSPLHF. The CDR3, as DNA: TGTGCCAGCAGCCAAACGACTTCACCCCTCCACTTT.

This clonotype occurred a few times. The chain couples TRBV28 to TRBJ1-1; D may be TRBD1 (6 bases). V was clipped by 1 base and J by 1 base, with 10 bases between them. Germline V CDR1 and CDR2: MDHEN, SYDVKM. This CDR3 comprises 15 residues. The CDR3 region has the DNA TGTGCCAGCAGTTTATTGGGGGGCACGAACACTGAAGCTTTCTTT. It encodes CASSLLGGTNTEAFF.

This clonotype has just a few counts. The rearrangement joins TRBV12-3 or TRBV12-4 to TRBJ2-4; tentatively, D is TRBD2 (5 bases). CDR3 length: 13 amino acids. The V gene lost 3 bases and the J gene lost 9 bases, with 12 bases spanning the gap. The CDR3 DNA follows: TGTGCCAGCAGTTTTCTAAAGGAGGCCATTCAGTACTTC. Protein product: CASSFLKEAIQYF.

Comments on this clonotype: The germline gene is not matched at one end of the junction; a read error may be the cause. The V call is TRBV5-1, the J call TRBJ2-3; the D gene is possibly TRBD1 (5 bases). The CDR3 sequence is 17 residues long. Per the germline V gene, CDR1 is SGHRS and CDR2 is YFSETQ. CDR3 in DNA: TGCGCCAGCAGCCTAGACGCTTCAGGGCTCAGCACAGATACGCGGTATTTT. It codes for CASSLDASGLSTDTRYF. Together with reference TRBV5-1 and TRBJ2-3, the CDR3 gives the full variable domain: KAGVTQTPRYLIKTRGQQVTLSCSPISGHRSVSWYQQTPGQGLQFLFEYFSETQRNKGNFPGRFSGRQFSNSRSEMNVSTLELGDSALYLCASSLDASGLSTDTRYFGPGTRLTVL.

The chain couples TRBV10-3 to TRBJ1-2; no clear D. Trimming removed 2 bases from V and 1 base from J, with 5 bases in between. The CDR3 extends over 13 amino acids. Per germline, CDR1 ENHRY and CDR2 SYGVKD. The CDR3 DNA sequence: TGTGCCATCAGTGAGGGCTTTAACTATGGCTACACCTTC. This encodes CAISEGFNYGYTF.

The genes are TRBV20-1 and TRBJ1-5; 7 nucleotides match TRBD1. The CDR3 totals 14 residues. V shed 2 bases and J 5 bases; nucleotides not matched to a gene: 6. Germline V CDR1 and CDR2: DFQATT, SNEGSKA (reference sequence). CDR3 sequence reads: CSARRQGGDQPQHF. For the CDR3, the DNA is TGCAGTGCTAGAAGGCAGGGGGGCGATCAGCCCCAGCATTTT.

The genes are TRBV20-1 and TRBJ1-2; 7 bases fit TRBD1. In germline, CDR1 is DFQATT, CDR2 SNEGSKA (reference sequence). The V segment lost 4 bases and the J segment 8 bases; nucleotides outside the gene matches: 4. The CDR3 has 11 residues. CDR3 loop: CSAIHRGGYTF. In DNA, the CDR3 is TGCAGTGCTATACACAGGGGCGGCTACACCTTC.

This chain joins TRBV3-1 and TRBJ1-1; a weak D match, TRBD1 (6 bases). The CDR3 runs 15 residues. Trimming removed 1 base at V and 7 bases at J, with 16 bases between. Germline CDR1 and CDR2: LGHDT and YNNKEL (reference sequence). The CDR3 loop reads CASSQGTASRDEAFF. The CDR3 DNA follows: TGTGCCAGCAGCCAAGGGACAGCGAGCAGGGATGAAGCTTTCTTT.

This clonotype came up a few times. The genes are TRBV20-1 and TRBJ1-2, with no clear D. The V gene's germline CDR1 is DFQATT and CDR2 SNEGSKA (reference sequence). This CDR3 is built from 12 residues. V shed 5 bases and J shed 5 bases, with 12 bases lying between them. The CDR3 region is CSAFLMDYGYTF. CDR3 nucleotide sequence: TGCAGTGCTTTCCTGATGGATTATGGCTACACCTTC.

This clonotype turned up a few times. This chain's CDR3 is CATETDRGYEQYF. The CDR3 nucleotides are TGTGCCACCGAGACGGACAGGGGGTACGAGCAGTACTTC. V is TRBV2 and J is TRBJ2-5; TRBD1 aligns across 10 bases. Judging by the DNA end, TRBJ2-7 fits better; the J call may be wrong. The CDR3 consists of 13 residues. Germline V gives CDR1 SNHLY, CDR2 FYNNEI.

V gene TRBV29-1 combines with J gene TRBJ2-1; D possibly corresponds to TRBD2 (7 bases). V was pared by 6 bases and J by 5 bases, with 14 bases between. CDR1 and CDR2 from the germline V gene are SQVTM and ANQGSEA. This CDR3 region has 13 residues. The CDR3 reads CSVSGGGDNEQFF. DNA for the CDR3: TGCAGCGTCTCGGGGGGCGGGGACAATGAGCAGTTCTTC.

J is TRBJ2-1 and V is TRBV5-1, with 7 bases aligning to TRBD1. V gave up 0 bases and J gave up 3 bases; unmatched junction bases: 6. This CDR3 spans 16 amino acids. CDR1 and CDR2 (germline): SGHRS, YFSETQ. DNA for the CDR3: TGCGCCAGCAGCTTGGATTGGACAGGCTACTACAATGAGCAGTTCTTC. This encodes CASSLDWTGYYNEQFF. The full variable domain, its missing parts supplied by reference TRBV5-1 and TRBJ2-1, is KAGVTQTPRYLIKTRGQQVTLSCSPISGHRSVSWYQQTPGQGLQFLFEYFSETQRNKGNFPGRFSGRQFSNSRSEMNVSTLELGDSALYLCASSLDWTGYYNEQFFGPGTRLTVL.

The chain has TRBV20-1 and TRBJ1-1; D uncertain. The CDR3 has 16 amino acids. The germline gives CDR1 DFQATT, CDR2 SNEGSKA (reference sequence). V shed 5 bases and J shed 2 bases, with 21 bases lying between them. The CDR3 sequence is CSAPPTGSGYNTEAFF. The CDR3 nucleotides are TGCAGTGCTCCCCCGACGGGATCAGGATACAACACTGAAGCTTTCTTT.

Many counts were recorded for this clonotype. This chain links TRBV7-2 with TRBJ2-3; 7 bases fit TRBD1. The CDR3 has 15 amino acids. Germline CDR1 and CDR2: SGHTA and FQGNSA. J was trimmed by 3 bases and V by 4 bases; bases with no gene match: 7. The CDR3 sequence: CASSSQGVGTDTQYF. The CDR3, as DNA: TGTGCCAGCAGCTCTCAGGGGGTTGGTACAGATACGCAGTATTTT.